This is a list of T cell receptor beta chains from one sample in a study of T cell responses to AZD1222 COVID-19 vaccine. The repertoire was sequenced with immunoSEQ multiplex PCR; TCRdb's copy has only in-frame clones and lacks some. The sample lists over 110,000 clones; 90% were seen once. The material was peripheral blood, obtained 28 days after the second AZD1222 dose. These receptors all come from an adult who received the AZD1222 COVID-19 vaccine. The conserved cysteine and the conserved F or W are not part of the CDR3 here.

j_gene,v_gene,CDR3aa
TRBJ1-6,TRBV7-2,ASSLQANSSPLH
TRBJ2-3,TRBV4-2,ASSQATGSGDTQY
TRBJ2-2,TRBV5-1,ASSGRSGLTGELF
TRBJ1-1,TRBV3-1/TRBV3-2,ASSPRQGVSGTEAF
TRBJ2-5,TRBV2,ASKLQRTGLRETQY
TRBJ2-3,TRBV20-1,SASMSERLAGDTQY
TRBJ1-1,TRBV28,ASSFYPRTEAF
TRBJ2-1,TRBV19,ASSIGNGGTTFHEQF
TRBJ1-2,TRBV20-1,SASLPGDYGYT
TRBJ1-1,TRBV30,AWSTGQGVFSEAF
TRBJ2-5,TRBV28,ASSRSFIQETQY
TRBJ2-7,TRBV25-1,ASSDTSGSRYEQY
TRBJ1-1,TRBV7-9,ASGDMNTEAF
TRBJ2-1,TRBV9,ASSTGTSLLEQF
TRBJ1-1,TRBV10-3,ALRTGRSEAF
TRBJ2-7,TRBV6-2/TRBV6-3,ASSRQGMSYEQY
TRBJ2-1,TRBV15,ATSRGSPAGLNEQF
TRBJ2-3,TRBV5-6,ASSFWSSGTDTQY
TRBJ1-1,TRBV28,ASSRRGAGMNTEAF
TRBJ1-4,TRBV30,ASTETGPKLF
TRBJ1-1,TRBV9,ASSVRTGSENAEAF
TRBJ1-2,TRBV29-1,SVEVQGRGGYT
TRBJ1-5,TRBV6-5,ASSLSLKQPQH
TRBJ1-1,TRBV7-3,ASSLVPGGSTEAF
TRBJ1-1,TRBV18,ASSPQFMNTEAF
TRBJ1-6,TRBV2,ASGVQGRNSPLH
TRBJ1-1,TRBV9,ASSPRPLNTEAF
TRBJ2-5,TRBV3-1/TRBV3-2,ASSHGAGLAQETQY
TRBJ1-2,TRBV6-1,ASSEATGGTYGYT
TRBJ2-2,TRBV10-3,AISWEGLGTGELF
TRBJ1-2,TRBV5-4,ASSLLQTGHGYT
TRBJ2-3,TRBV4-2,ASSQVGTGAYTDTQY
TRBJ1-3,TRBV27,ASSPAWSGNTIY
TRBJ1-1,TRBV5-1,ASSLAIQTNRAGTLAGAF
TRBJ1-4,TRBV12-3/TRBV12-4,ASSFTAGEKLF
TRBJ2-6,TRBV28,ASSSRPGANVLT
TRBJ1-6,TRBV30,AWIGRDARNSPLH
TRBJ1-5,TRBV7-3,ASSLISGTTSNQPQH
TRBJ1-1,TRBV19,ASRMTGGTEAF
TRBJ1-2,TRBV5-6,ASSSGQGAYGYT
TRBJ1-1,TRBV3-1/TRBV3-2,ASSRSGASGTEAF
TRBJ1-5,TRBV19,ASSIESNQPQH
TRBJ2-1,TRBV13,ASSLFGGLRSYNEQF
TRBJ2-3,TRBV4-3,ASSQERTGGSQGPDTQY
TRBJ1-1,TRBV24-1,ATSDFRATEAF
TRBJ1-5,TRBV19,ASSIGADRVNQPQH
TRBJ2-7,TRBV7-2,ASRQGGSSYEQY
TRBJ1-6,TRBV5-1,ASSLDPTGPNSPLH
TRBJ2-7,TRBV27,ASSPSTGVGNEQY